This paragraph reports one TCR beta chain. Its antigen is unidentified. The sample originates from a study of beta chain features in type 1 diabetes. The whole isolated RNA underwent reverse transcription, so sequencing captured expressed TCRB transcripts. TCRdb keeps only in-frame clones here, not all; method: immunoSEQ multiplex PCR. The sample lists roughly 730,000 clones; about an eighth were seen once. General observations from the study: Patients with Type 1 diabetes showed moderately but significantly shorter TCRB CDR3s in all four CD4+ subsets.

V lost 4 bases and J lost 5, with 8 bases in between. Per germline, CDR1 SQVTM and CDR2 ANQGSEA. The CDR3 is 12 amino acids. The clonotype originates from a man in his late teens or twenties with type 1 diabetes. V gene TRBV29-1 combines with J gene TRBJ2-2; D might be TRBD2 (5 bases). The sequenced sample was naive CD4+ T cells from blood. In DNA form, the CDR3 reads TGCAGCGTTGTACGGACTACCGGGGAGCTGTTTTTT. It encodes CSVVRTTGELFF.